This entry concerns a single T cell receptor beta chain. Germline values: CDR1 SGHVS, CDR2 FQNEAQ. With 3 bases removed from V and 9 bases from J, the gap between germline ends came to 12 bases. The CDR3 contains 14 residues. This record comes from a study of control samples from healthy donors and cancer patients. TCRdb's copy holds only in-frame clones and misses some; the assay was immunoSEQ multiplex PCR. In the table there are 100,000 to 110,000 clones, roughly 87% of which are singletons. The sequencing sample was made of blood. The rearrangement joins TRBV7-8 to TRBJ1-6; D is perhaps TRBD1 (6 bases). The clonotype was recovered from a woman aged 45-59 years in good health. As DNA, the CDR3 is TGTGCCAGCAGCTTCGAACAGGGTCTTTCACCCCTCCACTTT. Translating gives CASSFEQGLSPLHF.